One sample yielded the 16 T cell receptor beta chains listed below, sequenced in a study of cytomegalovirus exposure and HLA in healthy donors. Researchers ran the PCR with 60 Vbeta and 13 Jbeta primers. Generated by immunoSEQ multiplex PCR, the TCRdb table keeps only in-frame clones and is missing some. The table records roughly 120,000 clones, around 10% of them present only once. Sequencing was performed on PBMCs. All receptors derive from a young man in good health and CMV-seronegative.

The chain recombines TRBV28 with TRBJ2-7; 11 bases are shared with TRBD1. Per the germline V gene, CDR1 is MDHEN and CDR2 is SYDVKM. CDR3 length: 15 residues. The V and J ends lost 6 bases and 2 bases, in that order; junction bases with no gene match: 6. The CDR3 region has the DNA TGTGCCAGCAGACAGCCGGGACAGGGGGCCTACGAGCAGTACTTC. Translating it yields CASRQPGQGAYEQYF.

This clone was counted only a few times. This chain's CDR3 is CASNCTGGLYEQYF. In nucleotides, the CDR3 is TGTGCCAGCAATTGTACAGGGGGCTTGTACGAGCAGTACTTC. The chain has TRBV6-5 and TRBJ2-7; 9 nucleotides agree with TRBD1. This CDR3 contains 14 residues. CDR1 and CDR2 (germline): MNHEY, SVGAGI. Trimming took 7 bases from V and 4 from J; bases not matched to a gene: 8.

Only a few counts were recorded for this clone. The chain has TRBV6-4 and TRBJ2-3; 9 bases align to TRBD2. The CDR3 runs 15 residues. With V trimmed by 2 bases and J by 7 bases, 7 bases remained unmatched. Germline CDR1 MRHNA, CDR2 SNTAGT. CDR3 DNA sequence: TGTGCCAGCAGTGACGGTGCGGGGGGGCCATATACGCAGTATTTT. This encodes CASSDGAGGPYTQYF.

The CDR3 region has the DNA TGCGCCAGCAGCCAAGGGCACAGCGGACAAGAGACCCAGTACTTC. Its protein product is CASSQGHSGQETQYF. This chain uses TRBV4-3 with TRBJ2-5, with D possibly TRBD2 on 5 matching bases. V lost 1 base, J lost 2 bases, and 11 bases lay in between. The length of the CDR3 is 15 residues. Per the germline V gene, CDR1 is LGHNA and CDR2 is YSLEER.

The rearrangement joins TRBV5-1 to TRBJ2-7; 8 bases align to TRBD1. The V gene end was trimmed by 3 bases and the J gene end by 2 bases; junction bases not matched to a gene: 1. Germline lookup yields CDR1 SGHRS and CDR2 YFSETQ. The CDR3 is made up of 13 amino acids. The CDR3 DNA follows: TGCGCCAGCAGCTCGACAGGGGCCTACGAGCAGTACTTC. Its protein is CASSSTGAYEQYF.

This chain uses TRBV27 with TRBJ1-1; 7 nucleotides match TRBD1. Germline trimming cut 6 bases from V and 5 bases from J; bases unmatched to any gene: 3. This CDR3 comprises 12 residues. Looked up from germline, CDR1 is MNHEY and CDR2 is SMNVEV (reference sequence). The CDR3 region is CASRQGGTEAFF. The CDR3 coding sequence is TGTGCCAGCAGGCAGGGGGGTACTGAAGCTTTCTTT.

The CDR3 DNA reads as TGCGCCAGCAGCCCTGGGACTAGCTGGAAGAACATTCAGTACTTC. Amino acids: CASSPGTSWKNIQYF. The chain uses TRBV4-3 and TRBJ2-4, with 9 bases matching TRBD2. Germline V CDR1 and CDR2: LGHNA, YSLEER. This CDR3 contains 15 residues. The ends lost 4 bases at V and 7 bases at J; junction bases unmatched: 8.

This clone has a handful of counts. The V call is TRBV7-2, the J call TRBJ2-7, with TRBD2 matching over 8 bases. In germline, CDR1 is SGHTA, CDR2 FQGNSA. This CDR3 spans 16 amino acids. With 1 base clipped from V and 5 bases from J, the junction kept 10 bases outside the gene matches. The CDR3 nucleotides are TGTGCCAGCAGCTTAGGGGCGGGGGGCCTTCTCAACGAGCAGTACTTC. Its protein is CASSLGAGGLLNEQYF.

This clone was detected a few times. The chain joins TRBV6-4 to TRBJ1-1, with a tentative D call TRBD1 (6 bases). Germline values: CDR1 MRHNA, CDR2 SNTAGT. The V end lost 4 bases, the J end lost 2 bases, and 11 bases lay between the germline ends. The CDR3 is 14 residues long. CDR3 region: CASSVLGTNTEAFF. The CDR3 nucleotides read TGTGCCAGCAGTGTACTAGGGACAAACACTGAAGCTTTCTTT.

Only a few counts were recorded for this clone. The chain couples TRBV5-1 to TRBJ1-6, with 11 bases aligning to TRBD1. With 2 bases clipped from V and 5 bases from J, the junction kept 6 bases outside the gene matches. Germline loops: CDR1 SGHRS, CDR2 YFSETQ. The CDR3 totals 17 residues. The CDR3 nucleotides are TGCGCCAGCAGCTTTTTCGGACAGGGGGCTGATAATTCACCCCTCCACTTT. Translation: CASSFFGQGADNSPLHF.

The chain is built from TRBV19 and TRBJ1-3; maybe TRBD1 (6 bases). Germline V gene lookup returns CDR1 LNHDA and CDR2 SQIVND (reference sequence). The V end was cut by 7 bases, the J end by 3 bases, with 16 bases between. CDR3 length: 15 amino acids. The chain's CDR3 is CASNTSPGVGNTIYF. CDR3 nucleotide sequence: TGTGCCAGTAATACTTCTCCAGGGGTTGGAAACACCATATATTTT.

The V call is TRBV27, the J call TRBJ1-2; maybe TRBD1 (6 bases). V was pared by 3 bases and J by 0 bases, with 11 bases between. Looked up from germline, CDR1 is MNHEY and CDR2 is SMNVEV (reference sequence). CDR3 length equals 15 residues. CDR3 sequence (DNA): TGTGCCAGCAGTTTCGGCACAGGGACTAACTATGGCTACACCTTC. It specifies CASSFGTGTNYGYTF.

This chain joins TRBV13 and TRBJ1-4, with 10 bases matching TRBD1. The CDR3 runs 14 residues. CDR1 is PRHDT and CDR2 is FYEKMQ in the germline V gene (reference sequence). V was clipped by 6 bases and J by 7 bases; unmatched bases: 5. The CDR3 reads CASRRTGGGEKLFF. Written as DNA, the CDR3 is TGTGCCAGCAGAAGGACAGGGGGAGGTGAAAAACTGTTTTTT.

This clone was seen only a few times. The CDR3 reads CASSLGGTNQPQHF. The CDR3 nucleotides read TGCGCCAGCAGCTTGGGGGGCACAAATCAGCCCCAGCATTTT. The rearrangement joins TRBV5-1 to TRBJ1-5, with D maybe TRBD1 (5 bases). Germline values: CDR1 SGHRS, CDR2 YFSETQ. The V end was cut by 0 bases, the J end by 4 bases, with 8 bases between. The CDR3 length is 14 residues.

This clone was recorded a few times. This chain connects TRBV6-5 to TRBJ2-7; D remains unclear. CDR3 length: 14 amino acids. Germline V gene data show CDR1 as MNHEY and CDR2 as SVGAGI. V dropped 8 bases and J dropped 3 bases, with 17 bases sitting between them. CDR3 in DNA: TGTGCCAGCGGGCTAACTGGCCCTTTCTACGAGCAGTACTTC. Translation: CASGLTGPFYEQYF.

CDR3 in amino acids: CASSRGEETQYF. The CDR3 coding sequence is TGTGCCAGCAGCCGGGGGGAGGAGACCCAGTACTTC. The rearrangement joins TRBV11-2 to TRBJ2-5, with TRBD2 matching over 7 bases. Germline V CDR1 and CDR2: SGHAT, FQNNGV. The CDR3 consists of 12 residues. J gave up 5 bases and V 5 bases, and 2 bases lay outside the gene matches.